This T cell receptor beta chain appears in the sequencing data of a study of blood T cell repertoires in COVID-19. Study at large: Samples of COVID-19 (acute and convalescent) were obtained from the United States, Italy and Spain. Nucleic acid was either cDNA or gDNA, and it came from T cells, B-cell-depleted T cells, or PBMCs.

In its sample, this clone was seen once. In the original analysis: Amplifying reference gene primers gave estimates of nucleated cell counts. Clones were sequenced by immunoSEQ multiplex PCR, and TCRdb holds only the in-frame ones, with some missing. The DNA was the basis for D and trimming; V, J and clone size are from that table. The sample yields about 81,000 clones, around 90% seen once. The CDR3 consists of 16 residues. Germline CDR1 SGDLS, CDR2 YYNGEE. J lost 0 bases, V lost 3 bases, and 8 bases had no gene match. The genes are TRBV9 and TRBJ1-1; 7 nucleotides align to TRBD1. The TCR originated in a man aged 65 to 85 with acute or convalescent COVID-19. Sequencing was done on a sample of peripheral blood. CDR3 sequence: CASSGGQAIMNTEAFF. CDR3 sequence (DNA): TGTGCCAGCAGCGGTGGACAGGCTATTATGAACACTGAAGCTTTCTTT.